A selection of T cell receptor beta chains follows, all from one sample in a study of T cells expressing NK-cell markers. TCRdb re-called the 5' RACE reads and catalogs CDR3 proteins one per entry, DNA excluded. The sample totals some 460,000 distinct CDR3 sequences. Material: blood T cells: a sorted CD56 or NKG2C T cell subset, CD4+ or CD8+ T cells, or bulk PBMC T cells (not recorded which). Receptors originate from a woman in her forties or fifties in good health. The CDR3 runs from the conserved cysteine through the conserved F or W.

J gene,V gene,CDR3 protein
TRBJ2-1,TRBV28,CASSLTGVTHREQFF
TRBJ2-4,TRBV19,CASSPGTVVENIQYF
TRBJ2-7,TRBV15,CATSRTSGSYEQYF
TRBJ2-3,TRBV24-1,CATSEGGRVPDTQYF
TRBJ1-2,TRBV6-5,CASRRKGAVDRGVSYGYTF
TRBJ2-7,TRBV20-1,CSASPGLAGGEQYF
TRBJ2-6,TRBV6-1,CASTLKTSGRISGANVLTF
TRBJ1-2,TRBV24-1,CATSAPGDSRGYTF
TRBJ2-5,TRBV11-2,CASSLLGPSGETQYF
TRBJ2-6,TRBV5-1,CASSLGSAGANVLTF
TRBJ2-1,TRBV2,CASAPGTSVRNEQFF
TRBJ2-3,TRBV28,CASMGHTIGEAQYF
TRBJ2-3,TRBV20-1,CSAVRTDTQYF
TRBJ2-5,TRBV6-6,CASTYGGETQYF
TRBJ2-6,TRBV5-6,CASSWGTGAGANVLTF
TRBJ2-4,TRBV29-1,CSVEDGKDYLSKNIQYF